The text below deals with one TCR beta chain. The CDR3 runs 16 residues. CDR1 is SGHTA, CDR2 FQGNSA, per germline. Trimming removed 6 bases at V and 2 bases at J, with 16 bases between. Primers included in the PCR were 60 Vbeta and 13 Jbeta primers. Assay: immunoSEQ multiplex PCR; the TCRdb copy retains only in-frame clones and omits some. The sample carries over 150,000 clones, roughly four fifths recorded once. The data originate from a study of cytomegalovirus exposure and HLA in healthy donors. This receptor was obtained from a young man in good health and CMV-seronegative. Sequenced sample: PBMCs. This chain joins TRBV7-2 and TRBJ2-2, with a tentative D call TRBD1 (5 bases). In DNA, the CDR3 is TGTGCCAGCAGTCACCCCCGACAGACTAACACCGGGGAGCTGTTTTTT. Translated, it gives CASSHPRQTNTGELFF.